Reported below is one TCR beta chain. Its antigen remains unknown. These data are taken from a study of T cell repertoires in cytomegalovirus infection. CDR1 and CDR2 (germline): MGHRA, YSYEKL. V was shortened by 0 bases and J by 8 bases, with 16 bases between the two germline ends. The CDR3 spans 15 residues. TCRdb itself ran the reads through MiXCR, one entry per CDR3 protein. The sample includes around 130,000 distinct CDR3 sequences, approximately 24% of them seen just once. The chain joins TRBV4-1 to TRBJ1-2; maybe TRBD1 (5 bases). This receptor was taken from a human donor in good health (CMV status not recorded). Some clones in this sample may be carry-over from other donors' samples. Sequenced material: PBMCs, sequenced either directly or after in vitro stimulation (not recorded which). CDR3: CASSQDWGSGKGYTF. In DNA, the CDR3 is TGCGCCAGCAGCCAAGATTGGGGGTCGGGGAAGGGCTACACCTTC.